This passage covers 13 T cell receptor beta chains from one sample sequenced in a study of brain metastases from non-small cell lung cancer. Profiling relied on immunoSEQ multiplex PCR, and the TCRdb table lists in-frame clones only, not all of them. The repertoire consists of some 4,500 clones, with about 86% occurring once and the leading ten covering approximately 5%. The specimen was tumor-adjacent normal tissue. The receptors come from a donor at least 40 years old with non-small cell lung cancer.

This clone came up a few times. V is TRBV4-1 and J is TRBJ2-3; weak D call: TRBD2 (5 bases). The length of the CDR3 is 13 residues. The V and J ends lost 4 bases and 4 bases respectively, with 9 bases between them. Germline V CDR1 and CDR2: MGHRA, YSYEKL. The CDR3 sequence: CASSPPGADTQYF. CDR3 coding DNA: TGCGCCAGCAGCCCCCCCGGGGCAGATACGCAGTATTTT.

This clone has a handful of counts. The chain has TRBV6-5 and TRBJ2-1; D is possibly TRBD1 (6 bases). This CDR3 contains 13 residues. V lost 6 bases and J lost 1, with 7 bases in between. CDR1 is MNHEY and CDR2 is SVGAGI in the germline V gene. CDR3 amino acids: CASRGASYNEQFF. DNA for the CDR3: TGTGCCAGCAGGGGGGCGTCCTACAATGAGCAGTTCTTC.

Only a few counts were recorded for this clone. This chain joins TRBV7-8 and TRBJ2-1; 7 positions agree with TRBD2. V trimming: 1 base; J trimming: 7 bases; junction bases outside the gene matches: 16. Germline V CDR1 and CDR2: SGHVS, FQNEAQ. This CDR3 spans 18 amino acids. CDR3 protein: CASSLVRTRIGEGNEQFF. The DNA for the CDR3 is TGTGCCAGCAGCTTAGTCCGGACGCGAATCGGGGAGGGGAATGAGCAGTTCTTC.

The V gene is TRBV27, the J gene TRBJ2-2; weak D call: TRBD1 (5 bases). CDR1 MNHEY and CDR2 SMNVEV come from the germline V gene (reference sequence). The CDR3 covers 14 residues. Trimming removed 0 bases at V and 3 bases at J, with 5 bases between. CDR3 residues: CASSLSRDTGELFF. CDR3 in DNA: TGTGCCAGCAGTTTATCCAGGGACACCGGGGAGCTGTTTTTT.

The chain employs TRBV7-9 and TRBJ1-5, with 7 bases fitting TRBD1. The CDR3 loop spans 15 amino acids. CDR1 and CDR2 from the germline V gene are SEHNR and FQNEAQ (reference sequence). The trim removed 5 bases at V and 2 bases at J, leaving 6 bases unmatched. CDR3 coding DNA: TGTGCCAGCAGCGAGACAGGGAAAGGCAATCAGCCCCAGCATTTT. Its protein product is CASSETGKGNQPQHF.

There are a few counts of this clone. The rearrangement uses TRBV11-1 and TRBJ1-6; 10 nucleotides line up with TRBD1. The germline V gene has CDR1 SGHAT and CDR2 FQDESV (reference sequence). This CDR3 contains 15 residues. J lost 7 bases, V lost 5 bases, and 5 bases had no gene match. The CDR3 here is CASSPQDRGNSPLHF. The CDR3 nucleotides are TGTGCCAGCAGCCCCCAGGACAGGGGGAATTCACCCCTCCACTTT.

Here the CDR3 reads CAISGRVGDEQFF. For the CDR3, the DNA is TGTGCCATCAGTGGCCGGGTAGGGGATGAGCAGTTCTTC. V usage is TRBV10-3 and J usage is TRBJ2-1; possibly TRBD1 for D (5 bases). The CDR3 length is 13 residues. Deletions cut 4 bases from V and 8 bases from J, with 12 bases between. CDR1 and CDR2 from the germline V gene are ENHRY and SYGVKD.

In this sample, this clone turned up a few times. The gene calls are TRBV28 and TRBJ1-1; 10 nucleotides match TRBD1. This CDR3 comprises 17 residues. The J segment lost 7 bases and the V segment lost 5 bases, leaving 16 bases of the junction unmatched. The V gene's germline CDR1 is MDHEN and CDR2 SYDVKM. The CDR3 DNA is TGTGCCAGCAGTACCAGACAGGGGGCGATGATAGATGGTGAAGCTTTCTTT. Amino acid sequence: CASSTRQGAMIDGEAFF.

CDR3 residues: CASSYSHGPYEQYF. The CDR3 DNA sequence: TGTGCCAGCAGTTACTCGCACGGTCCCTACGAGCAGTACTTC. The V and J genes are TRBV6-5 and TRBJ2-7; no clear D. The CDR3 runs to 14 residues. V was clipped by 0 bases and J by 2 bases, with 8 bases between them. CDR1 and CDR2 from the germline V gene are MNHEY and SVGAGI.

This clone was found once. Different DNA sequences within this sample yield the same CDR3. The rearrangement joins TRBV7-2 to TRBJ2-7; 7 nucleotides line up with TRBD1. V lost 5 bases to trimming and J lost 5 bases; unmatched junction nucleotides: 12. CDR1 and CDR2 from the germline V gene are SGHTA and FQGNSA. This CDR3 spans 15 amino acids. DNA for the CDR3: TGTGCCAGCAGCCAAAGGGGGAGAGGGGGCAACGAGCAGTACTTC. Protein sequence: CASSQRGRGGNEQYF.

The V gene is TRBV6-5, the J gene TRBJ1-5; D call uncertain. The length of the CDR3 is 13 residues. Germline values: CDR1 MNHEY, CDR2 SVGAGI. The germline V and J ends were trimmed by 11 bases and 0 bases, with 11 bases remaining between them. Here the CDR3 reads CAVGRNSNQPQHF. CDR3 nucleotide sequence: TGTGCCGTCGGACGGAATAGCAATCAGCCCCAGCATTTT.

The rearrangement joins TRBV27 to TRBJ2-1; D gene ambiguous. The V and J ends lost 2 bases and 5 bases respectively, with 10 bases between them. The CDR3 covers 14 residues. In germline, CDR1 is MNHEY, CDR2 SMNVEV (reference sequence). The CDR3 DNA reads TGTGCCAGCAGTTTAAGAATGGTAAACAATGAGCAGTTCTTC. Protein sequence: CASSLRMVNNEQFF.

The chain uses TRBV25-1 and TRBJ1-6; 10 bases agree with TRBD1. Germline CDR1 MGHDK, CDR2 SYGVNS. CDR3 length equals 16 residues. Trimming cost V 4 bases and J 10 bases; bases outside gene matches: 10. The CDR3 spells CASSAVTGGAGSPLHF. The DNA for the CDR3 is TGTGCCAGCAGTGCCGTGACAGGGGGCGCGGGGTCACCCCTCCACTTT. Filled out from reference TRBV25-1 and TRBJ1-6, the complete variable domain reads EADIYQTPRYLVIGTGKKITLECSQTMGHDKMYWYQQDPGMELHLIHYSYGVNSTEKGDLSSESTVSRIRTEHFPLTLESARPSHTSQYLCASSAVTGGAGSPLHFGNGTRLTVT.